This entry features one TCR beta chain sequence. The sample belongs to a study of blood T cell repertoires in COVID-19. This CDR3 contains 13 residues. Per the germline V gene, CDR1 is MDHEN and CDR2 is SYDVKM. The junction had 8 bases not matched to a gene; V was cut back by 7 bases and J by 7 bases. Participants were placed into cohorts based on the clinical history they reported. Source study methods: By means of reference gene primer amplification, nucleated cell counts were estimated. Here immunoSEQ multiplex PCR was the method, and the copy in TCRdb shows in-frame clones only, minus some. V and J calls and clone size are those listed in that table; D and trimming were worked out from the DNA. The table records 250,000 to 350,000 clones, 90% of them present only once.

Sequencing was done on a sample of PBMCs or T cells enriched from blood (not recorded which). V and J are TRBV28 and TRBJ1-2; TRBD1 matches 8 bases. This TCR was sampled from a woman aged 18 to 35 with acute COVID-19. The CDR3 loop reads CASTMTGEFGYTF. CDR3 bases: TGTGCCAGCACCATGACAGGGGAATTTGGCTACACCTTC.